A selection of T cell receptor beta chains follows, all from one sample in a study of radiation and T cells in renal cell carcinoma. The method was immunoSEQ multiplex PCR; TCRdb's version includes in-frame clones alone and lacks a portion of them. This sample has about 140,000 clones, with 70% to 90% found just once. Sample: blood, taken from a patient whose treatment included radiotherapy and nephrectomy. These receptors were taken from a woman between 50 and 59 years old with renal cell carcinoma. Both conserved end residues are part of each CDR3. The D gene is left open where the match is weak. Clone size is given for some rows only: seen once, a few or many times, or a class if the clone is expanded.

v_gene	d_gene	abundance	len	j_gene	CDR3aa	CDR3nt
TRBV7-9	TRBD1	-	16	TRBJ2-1	CASSPRGGTGGNEQFF	TGTGCCAGCAGCCCCAGGGGCGGGACAGGGGGCAATGAGCAGTTCTTC
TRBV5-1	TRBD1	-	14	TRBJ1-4	CASSLGTGTEKLFF	TGCGCCAGCAGCTTAGGGACAGGGACTGAAAAACTGTTTTTT
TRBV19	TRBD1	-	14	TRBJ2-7	CASSRDRGSDEQYF	TGTGCCAGTAGTAGGGACAGGGGCTCGGACGAGCAGTACTTC
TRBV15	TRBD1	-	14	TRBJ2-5	CATSSSQGAETQYF	TGTGCCACCAGCAGTTCACAGGGGGCGGAGACCCAGTACTTC
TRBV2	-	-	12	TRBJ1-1	CACGISNTEAFF	TGTGCCTGCGGAATTTCGAACACTGAAGCTTTCTTT
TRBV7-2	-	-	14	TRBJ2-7	CASSLSGAPYEQYF	TGTGCCAGCAGCTTATCGGGGGCTCCCTACGAGCAGTACTTC
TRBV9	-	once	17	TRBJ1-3	CASSRAPGGSSGNTIYF	TGTGCCAGCAGCAGGGCTCCCGGCGGAAGCTCTGGAAACACCATATATTTT
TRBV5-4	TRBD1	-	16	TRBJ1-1	CASSSPGQGPSTEAFF	TGTGCCAGCAGCAGTCCGGGACAGGGGCCCTCCACTGAAGCTTTCTTT
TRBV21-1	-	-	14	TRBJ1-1	CASPDKGGATEAFF	TGTGCCAGCCCAGATAAAGGCGGGGCCACTGAAGCTTTCTTT
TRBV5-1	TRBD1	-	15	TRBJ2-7	CASSLAGQGDYEQYF	TGCGCCAGCAGCTTGGCCGGGCAGGGGGATTACGAGCAGTACTTC
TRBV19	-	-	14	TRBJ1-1	CASRTSPQVTEAFF	TGTGCCAGTAGGACAAGTCCACAGGTCACTGAAGCTTTCTTT
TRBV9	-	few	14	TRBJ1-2	CASRADTGSGGYTF	TGTGCCAGCAGAGCGGACACGGGGTCGGGCGGCTACACCTTC
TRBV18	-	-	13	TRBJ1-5	CASSPGSNQPQHF	TGTGCCAGCTCACCAGGCAGCAATCAGCCCCAGCATTTT
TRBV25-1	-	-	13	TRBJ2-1	CASWQAAHNEQFF	TGTGCCAGCTGGCAGGCGGCCCACAATGAGCAGTTCTTC
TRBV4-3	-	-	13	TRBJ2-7	CASSQGLIDEQYF	TGCGCCAGCAGCCAAGGACTTATCGACGAGCAGTACTTC
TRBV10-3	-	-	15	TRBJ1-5	CAISDAGDSNQPQHF	TGTGCCATCAGTGACGCAGGGGATAGCAATCAGCCCCAGCATTTT
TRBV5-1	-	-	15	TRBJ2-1	CASSLGAGGYNEQFF	TGCGCCAGCAGCTTGGGTGCTGGGGGGTACAATGAGCAGTTCTTC
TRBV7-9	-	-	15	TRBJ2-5	CASSLKVSGGETQYF	TGTGCCAGCAGCTTAAAGGTCTCCGGCGGGGAGACCCAGTACTTC
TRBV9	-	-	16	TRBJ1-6	CASYLSQGRGNSPLHF	TGTGCCAGCTATTTGAGCCAGGGGCGAGGGAATTCACCCCTCCACTTT
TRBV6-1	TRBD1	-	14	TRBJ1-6	CARGTGENNSPLHF	TGTGCCAGGGGGACAGGGGAAAATAATTCACCCCTCCACTTT
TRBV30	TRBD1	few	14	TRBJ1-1	CAWSRDRGFTEAFF	TGTGCCTGGAGTCGGGACAGGGGATTCACTGAAGCTTTCTTT
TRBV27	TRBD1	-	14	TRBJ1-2	CASRGTGRIYGYTF	TGTGCCAGCAGAGGGACAGGGAGGATCTATGGCTACACCTTC
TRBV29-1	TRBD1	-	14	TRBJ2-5	CSVENRGAPETQYF	TGCAGCGTTGAAAACAGGGGGGCCCCAGAGACCCAGTACTTC
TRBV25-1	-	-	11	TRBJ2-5	CASSTEETQYF	TGTGCCAGCAGTACGGAAGAGACCCAGTACTTC
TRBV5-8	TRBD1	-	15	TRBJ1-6	CASSLQGSGNSPLHF	TGTGCCAGCAGCCTACAGGGGTCAGGTAATTCACCCCTCCACTTT
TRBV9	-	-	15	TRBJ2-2	CASSVAGSRAGELFF	TGTGCCAGCAGCGTAGCGGGTAGCCGGGCCGGGGAGCTGTTTTTT
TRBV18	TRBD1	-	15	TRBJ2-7	CASSNPGQGIYEQYF	TGTGCCAGCTCCAACCCGGGACAGGGGATCTACGAGCAGTACTTC
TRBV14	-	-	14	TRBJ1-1	CASSQDPGRPSAFF	TGTGCCAGCAGCCAAGATCCAGGGCGACCTTCAGCTTTCTTT
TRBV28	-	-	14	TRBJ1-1	CASSTGQKNTEAFF	TGTGCCAGCAGTACCGGACAGAAGAACACTGAAGCTTTCTTT
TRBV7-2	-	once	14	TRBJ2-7	CASSPRDGTYEQYF	TGTGCCAGCAGCCCCCGGGACGGGACATACGAGCAGTACTTC
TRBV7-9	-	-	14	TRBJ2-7	CASSLVEGLYEQYF	TGTGCCAGCAGCTTAGTCGAGGGGCTATACGAGCAGTACTTC
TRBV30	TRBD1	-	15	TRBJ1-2	CAWSADRGANYGYTF	TGTGCCTGGAGTGCCGACAGGGGAGCTAACTATGGCTACACCTTC
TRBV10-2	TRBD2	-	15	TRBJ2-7	CASSESSGRAYEQYF	TGCGCCAGCAGTGAGTCTAGCGGGAGGGCCTACGAGCAGTACTTC
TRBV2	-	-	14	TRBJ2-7	CASKPTGHTYEQYF	TGTGCCAGCAAACCCACAGGGCACACCTACGAGCAGTACTTC
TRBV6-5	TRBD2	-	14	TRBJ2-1	CASSPGTSGDEQFF	TGTGCCAGCAGCCCGGGGACTAGCGGTGATGAGCAGTTCTTC
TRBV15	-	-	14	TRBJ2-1	CATSREGRNNEQFF	TGTGCCACCAGCAGAGAGGGACGGAACAATGAGCAGTTCTTC
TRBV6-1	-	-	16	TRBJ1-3	CASRETGSLSGNTIYF	TGTGCCAGCAGAGAAACAGGTAGCCTCTCTGGAAACACCATATATTTT
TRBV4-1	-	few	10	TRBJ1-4	CASSQPQGAF	TGCGCCAGCAGCCAACCCCAGGGTGCTTTT
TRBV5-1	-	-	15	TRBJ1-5	CASRPAVNSNQPQHF	TGCGCCAGCAGGCCGGCCGTCAATAGCAATCAGCCCCAGCATTTT
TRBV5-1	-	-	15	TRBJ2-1	CASSRLWGLGNEQFF	TGCGCCAGCAGCCGATTATGGGGGCTAGGCAATGAGCAGTTCTTC
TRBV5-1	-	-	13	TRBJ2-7	CASSLARDYEQYF	TGCGCCAGCAGCTTGGCCCGGGACTACGAGCAGTACTTC